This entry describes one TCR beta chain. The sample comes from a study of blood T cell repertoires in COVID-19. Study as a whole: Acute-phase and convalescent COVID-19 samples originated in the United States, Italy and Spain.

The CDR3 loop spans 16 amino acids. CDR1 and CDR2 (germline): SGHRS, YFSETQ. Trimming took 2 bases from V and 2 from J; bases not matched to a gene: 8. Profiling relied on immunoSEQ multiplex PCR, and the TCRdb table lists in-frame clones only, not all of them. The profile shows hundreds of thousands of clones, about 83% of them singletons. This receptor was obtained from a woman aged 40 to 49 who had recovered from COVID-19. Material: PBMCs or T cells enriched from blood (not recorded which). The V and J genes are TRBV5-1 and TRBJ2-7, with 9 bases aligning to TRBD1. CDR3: CASSFEPGQGAYEQYF. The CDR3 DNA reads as TGCGCCAGCAGCTTCGAGCCGGGACAGGGTGCCTACGAGCAGTACTTC.